A single sample gave rise to the 13 T cell receptor beta chains below, sequenced in a study of identical twins. One entry per CDR3 protein results from TCRdb running MiXCR on the 5' RACE reads. This sample yields roughly 690,000 distinct CDR3 sequences, of which about 20% are seen a single time; 4% to 4.5% belongs to the top ten. These sequences were also reported in another study, on T cells expressing NK-cell markers.

Sequences were obtained from PBMCs. These receptors were collected from a young woman in good health.

This clonotype was picked up a small number of times. The genes are TRBV20-1 and TRBJ2-3; D is uncertain. Germline V lookup: CDR1 DFQATT, CDR2 SNEGSKA (reference sequence). The CDR3 is 14 residues long. The ends were cut back, 0 bases at V and 0 bases at J, with 7 bases in the middle. The CDR3 spells CSARDPTSTDTQYF. The CDR3 bases are TGCAGTGCTAGAGACCCAACTAGCACAGATACGCAGTATTTT.

This clonotype came up a few times. The chain joins TRBV20-1 to TRBJ1-1, with D possibly matching TRBD1 (5 bases). This CDR3 contains 14 residues. V lost 0 bases, J lost 4 bases, and 12 bases lay in between. CDR1 and CDR2 from the germline V gene are DFQATT and SNEGSKA (reference sequence). In DNA form, the CDR3 reads TGCAGTGCTAGAGAAGGGGCTGGTATCACTGAAGCTTTCTTT. Its protein product is CSAREGAGITEAFF.

This clonotype was detected a few times. The gene calls are TRBV6-2 or TRBV6-3 and TRBJ2-1; 12 positions agree with TRBD2. V lost 0 bases to trimming and J lost 7 bases; unmatched junction nucleotides: 13. Germline V gene lookup returns CDR1 MNHEY and CDR2 SVGEGT. The CDR3 is 19 residues long. CDR3 DNA: TGTGCCAGCAGTTACTCGCTACGGGCTAGCGGGGGGGCAAGTAATGAGCAGTTCTTC. It translates to CASSYSLRASGGASNEQFF.

This clonotype occurred many times. The chain recombines TRBV5-1 with TRBJ2-1; the D gene could be TRBD1 or TRBD2 (6 bases each). CDR1 is SGHRS, CDR2 YFSETQ, per germline. The ends were cut back, 4 bases at V and 6 bases at J, with 17 bases in the middle. There are 15 residues in the CDR3. In DNA, the CDR3 is TGCGCCAGCAGCCCGTGGCCGGGGGCGAGCAATGAGCAGTTCTTC. Translated, it gives CASSPWPGASNEQFF.

In its sample, this clonotype was seen a few times. This CDR3 is CASSLDSRLGAFF. In DNA, the CDR3 is TGTGCCAGCAGCTTAGATTCTAGGCTCGGGGCTTTCTTT. V usage is TRBV7-6 and J usage is TRBJ1-1; D is ambiguous. Germline CDR1 SGHVS, CDR2 FNYEAQ. Trimming cost V 1 base and J 11 bases, with 14 bases left between them. This CDR3 has 13 amino acids. Variable domain in full (rest from reference TRBV7-6 and TRBJ1-1): GAGVSQSPRYKVTKRGQDVALRCDPISGHVSLYWYRQALGQGPEFLTYFNYEAQQDKSGLPNDRFSAERPEGSISTLTIQRTEQRDSAMYRCASSLDSRLGAFFGQGTRLTVV.

The CDR3 DNA sequence: TGCAGTGCTAGAGAGAGCGGGGGTTACAATGAGCAGTTCTTC. This translates into CSARESGGYNEQFF. The J gene is TRBJ2-1, the V gene TRBV20-1, with TRBD2 identical over 8 bases. Germline CDR1 DFQATT, CDR2 SNEGSKA (reference sequence). Germline trimming cut 0 bases from V and 4 bases from J; bases unmatched to any gene: 2. The CDR3 totals 14 residues.

This clonotype was found a few times. The V and J genes are TRBV6-4 and TRBJ2-2; 9 nucleotides line up with TRBD2. Germline trimming cut 0 bases from V and 1 base from J; bases unmatched to any gene: 6. The germline V gene encodes CDR1 MRHNA and CDR2 SNTAGT. This CDR3 region has 18 residues. DNA for the CDR3: TGTGCCAGCAGTGACTCTGGAGCGGGGGGCAAGAACACCGGGGAGCTGTTTTTT. This translates into CASSDSGAGGKNTGELFF.

This chain connects TRBV5-1 to TRBJ2-5; D not certain. V lost 4 bases and J 4 bases, leaving 14 bases between the germline ends. Looked up from germline, CDR1 is SGHRS and CDR2 is YFSETQ. CDR3 length equals 14 residues. The DNA of the CDR3 is TGCGCCAGCAGCCCAGACGTTCGGCCAGAGACCCAGTACTTC. Translated, it gives CASSPDVRPETQYF.

In this sample, this clonotype turned up many times. V and J are TRBV5-1 and TRBJ2-1; D might be TRBD1 (5 bases). The V end lost 1 base, the J end lost 3 bases, and 8 bases lay between the germline ends. The CDR3 runs to 14 residues. Germline CDR1 is SGHRS and CDR2 is YFSETQ. DNA of the CDR3: TGCGCCAGCAGCTTGTCGCAGGGCTACAATGAGCAGTTCTTC. Amino acids: CASSLSQGYNEQFF. Full variable domain (remainder filled in from reference TRBV5-1 and TRBJ2-1): KAGVTQTPRYLIKTRGQQVTLSCSPISGHRSVSWYQQTPGQGLQFLFEYFSETQRNKGNFPGRFSGRQFSNSRSEMNVSTLELGDSALYLCASSLSQGYNEQFFGPGTRLTVL.

This clonotype was counted between two and nine times. CDR3 sequence reads: CSARGASGAGNTQYF. In DNA, the CDR3 is TGCAGTGCTAGAGGGGCTAGCGGGGCTGGGAATACGCAGTATTTT. The chain carries TRBV20-1 and TRBJ2-3; 9 positions agree with TRBD2. CDR3 size: 15 residues. Germline trimming cut 1 base from V and 7 bases from J; bases unmatched to any gene: 9. From germline, CDR1 is DFQATT and CDR2 SNEGSKA (reference sequence).

This clonotype was counted a few times. This chain uses TRBV12-3 or TRBV12-4 with TRBJ1-2, with D possibly being TRBD1 (6 bases). V lost 4 bases, J lost 8 bases, and 17 bases lay in between. This CDR3 is built from 14 residues. The CDR3 is CASSYNRVAGGYTF. CDR3 DNA: TGTGCCAGCAGTTATAACAGGGTCGCGGGCGGCTACACCTTC.

The chain links TRBV6-2 or TRBV6-3 to TRBJ2-4, with unresolved D. This CDR3 has 15 residues. Between the trimmed V and J ends, which lost 2 bases and 6 bases, there was a span of 14 bases. CDR1 is MNHEY and CDR2 is SVGEGT in the germline V gene. The CDR3 DNA sequence: TGTGCCAGCAGTTACCCAGGCGGTCTCGGAAACATTCAGTACTTC. Its translation is CASSYPGGLGNIQYF.

The chain uses TRBV7-3 and TRBJ1-1; D gene uncertain. The CDR3 has 14 residues. Germline V gene lookup returns CDR1 SGHTA and CDR2 FQGTGA. Deletions cut 5 bases from V and 1 base from J, with 11 bases between. This CDR3 is CASSVGRGNTEAFF. The CDR3 region has the DNA TGTGCCAGCAGCGTTGGGCGAGGGAACACTGAAGCTTTCTTT.